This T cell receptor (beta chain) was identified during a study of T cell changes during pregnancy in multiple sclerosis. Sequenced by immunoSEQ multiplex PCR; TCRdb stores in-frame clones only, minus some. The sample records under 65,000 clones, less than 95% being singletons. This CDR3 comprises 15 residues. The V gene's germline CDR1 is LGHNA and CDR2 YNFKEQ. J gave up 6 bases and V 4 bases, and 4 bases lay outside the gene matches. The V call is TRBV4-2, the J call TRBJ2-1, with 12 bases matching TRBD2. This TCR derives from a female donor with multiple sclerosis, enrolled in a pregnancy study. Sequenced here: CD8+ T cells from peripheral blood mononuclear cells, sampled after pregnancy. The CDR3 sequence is CASSLLAGGGNEQFF. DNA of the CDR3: TGTGCCAGCAGCCTGCTAGCGGGAGGGGGCAATGAGCAGTTCTTC.